This TCR beta chain was found in a study of CD8 T cells in Susac syndrome. Reverse transcription used about 0.45 to 1 ug RNA and random hexamers. TCRdb used MiXCR to reprocess the immunoSEQ multiplex PCR reads, holding one entry per CDR3 protein. The table lists about 83,000 distinct CDR3 sequences, approximately 96% of them singletons, with approximately 0.42% in the top ten. TCR beta was sequenced from blood CD8+ and CD4+ T cells. V was cut by 2 bases and J by 1 base, with 8 bases left in between. The length of the CDR3 is 13 residues. The germline CDR1 and CDR2 sequences are DFQATT and SNEGSKA (reference sequence).

The gene calls are TRBV20-1 and TRBJ1-1; D remains ambiguous. The sequence derives from a human donor with Susac syndrome. Sequencing was carried out using CD8+ T cells from PBMCs. The CDR3 DNA is TGCAGTGCTAGATGGGATTCGAACACTGAAGCTTTCTTT. Translated: CSARWDSNTEAFF.